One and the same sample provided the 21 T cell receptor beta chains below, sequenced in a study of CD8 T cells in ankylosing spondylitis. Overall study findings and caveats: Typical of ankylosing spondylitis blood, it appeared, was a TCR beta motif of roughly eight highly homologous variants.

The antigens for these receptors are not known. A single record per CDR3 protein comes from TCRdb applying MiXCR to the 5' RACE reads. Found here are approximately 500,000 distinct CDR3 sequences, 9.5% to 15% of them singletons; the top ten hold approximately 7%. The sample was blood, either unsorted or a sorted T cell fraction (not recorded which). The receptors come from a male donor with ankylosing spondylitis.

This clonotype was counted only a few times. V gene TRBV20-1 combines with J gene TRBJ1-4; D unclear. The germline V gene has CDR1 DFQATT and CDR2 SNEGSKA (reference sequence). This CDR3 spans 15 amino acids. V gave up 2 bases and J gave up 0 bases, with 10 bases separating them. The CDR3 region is CSARHGGATNEKLFF. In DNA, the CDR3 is TGCAGTGCTAGACACGGCGGCGCAACTAATGAAAAACTGTTTTTT.

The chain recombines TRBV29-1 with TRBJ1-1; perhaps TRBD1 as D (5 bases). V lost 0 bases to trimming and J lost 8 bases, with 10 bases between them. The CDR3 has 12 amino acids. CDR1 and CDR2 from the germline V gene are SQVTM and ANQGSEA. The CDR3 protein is CSVEEGVPEAFF. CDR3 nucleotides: TGCAGCGTTGAAGAGGGGGTTCCAGAAGCTTTCTTT.

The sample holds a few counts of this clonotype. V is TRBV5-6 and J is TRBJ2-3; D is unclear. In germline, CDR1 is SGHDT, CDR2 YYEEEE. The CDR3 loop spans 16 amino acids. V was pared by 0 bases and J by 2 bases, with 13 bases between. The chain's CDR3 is CASSLATRPNTDTQYF. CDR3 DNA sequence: TGTGCCAGCAGCTTGGCCACGAGGCCGAACACAGATACGCAGTATTTT.

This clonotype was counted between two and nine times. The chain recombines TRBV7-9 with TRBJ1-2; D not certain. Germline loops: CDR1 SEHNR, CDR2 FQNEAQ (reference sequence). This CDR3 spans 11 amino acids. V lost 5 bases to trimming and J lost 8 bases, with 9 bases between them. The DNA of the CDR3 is TGTGCCAGCAGCCCAGGTTGGGGCTACACCTTC. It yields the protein CASSPGWGYTF.

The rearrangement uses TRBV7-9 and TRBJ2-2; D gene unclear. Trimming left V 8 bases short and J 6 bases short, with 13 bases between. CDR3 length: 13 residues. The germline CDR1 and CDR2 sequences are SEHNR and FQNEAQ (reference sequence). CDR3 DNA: TGTGCCAGCCGCTACTGGGTAGCCGGGGAGCTGTTTTTT. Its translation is CASRYWVAGELFF.

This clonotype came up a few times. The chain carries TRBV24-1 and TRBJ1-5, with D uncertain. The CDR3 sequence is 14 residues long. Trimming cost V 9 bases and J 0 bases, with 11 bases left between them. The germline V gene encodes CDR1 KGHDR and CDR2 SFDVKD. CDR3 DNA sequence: TGTGCCACCGGACGCGGGAATAGCAATCAGCCCCAGCATTTT. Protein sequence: CATGRGNSNQPQHF.

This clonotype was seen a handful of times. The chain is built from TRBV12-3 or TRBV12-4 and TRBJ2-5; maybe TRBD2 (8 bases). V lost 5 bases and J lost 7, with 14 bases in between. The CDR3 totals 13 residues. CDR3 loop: CASSMTGTRTQYF. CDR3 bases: TGTGCCAGCAGTATGACAGGGACTAGGACCCAGTACTTC.

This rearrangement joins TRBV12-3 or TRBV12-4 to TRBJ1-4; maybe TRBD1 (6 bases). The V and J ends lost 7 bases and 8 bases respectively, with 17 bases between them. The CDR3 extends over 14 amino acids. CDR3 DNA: TGTGCCAGCAATCAAGCGGGGGCAGACGAAAAACTGTTTTTT. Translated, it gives CASNQAGADEKLFF.

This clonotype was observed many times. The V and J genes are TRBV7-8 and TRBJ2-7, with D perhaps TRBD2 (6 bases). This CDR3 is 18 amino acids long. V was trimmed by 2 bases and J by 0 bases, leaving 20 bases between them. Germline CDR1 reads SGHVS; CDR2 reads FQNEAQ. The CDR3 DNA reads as TGTGCCAGCAGCTTAATTAGTAATCCAGCGGGTATCTCCTACGAGCAGTACTTC. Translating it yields CASSLISNPAGISYEQYF.

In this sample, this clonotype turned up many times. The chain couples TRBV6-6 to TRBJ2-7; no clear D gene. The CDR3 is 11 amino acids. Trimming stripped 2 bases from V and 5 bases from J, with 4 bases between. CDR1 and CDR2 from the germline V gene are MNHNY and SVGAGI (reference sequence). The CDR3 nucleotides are TGTGCCAGCAGTTACAATGACGAGCAGTACTTC. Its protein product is CASSYNDEQYF.

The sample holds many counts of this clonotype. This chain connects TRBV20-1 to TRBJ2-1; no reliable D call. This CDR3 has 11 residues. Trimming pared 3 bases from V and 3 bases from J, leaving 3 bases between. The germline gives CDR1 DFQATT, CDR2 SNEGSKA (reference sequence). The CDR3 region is CSASVYNEQFF. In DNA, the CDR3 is TGCAGTGCTAGTGTCTACAATGAGCAGTTCTTC.

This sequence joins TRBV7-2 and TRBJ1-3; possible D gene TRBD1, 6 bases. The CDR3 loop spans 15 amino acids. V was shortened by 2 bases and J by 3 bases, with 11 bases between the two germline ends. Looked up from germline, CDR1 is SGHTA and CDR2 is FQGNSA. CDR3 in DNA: TGTGCCAGCAGCTTAACAGGGTTGGGTGGAAACACCATATATTTT. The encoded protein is CASSLTGLGGNTIYF.

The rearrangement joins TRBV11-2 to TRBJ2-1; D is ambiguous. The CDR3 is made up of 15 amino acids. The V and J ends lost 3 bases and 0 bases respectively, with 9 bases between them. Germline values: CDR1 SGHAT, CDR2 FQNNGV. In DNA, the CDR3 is TGTGCCAGCAGCTTTTACAGATTCTCCTACAATGAGCAGTTCTTC. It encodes CASSFYRFSYNEQFF.

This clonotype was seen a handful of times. The CDR3 coding sequence is TGTGCCAGCAGCCTGGACCACTATAATTCACCCCTCCACTTT. Protein: CASSLDHYNSPLHF. The chain uses TRBV3-1 and TRBJ1-6; no clear D gene. V lost 4 bases and J lost 3, with 7 bases in between. The length of the CDR3 is 14 residues. Germline V CDR1 and CDR2: LGHDT, YNNKEL (reference sequence). Complete variable domain (other parts from reference TRBV3-1 and TRBJ1-6): DTAVSQTPKYLVTQMGNDKSIKCEQNLGHDTMYWYKQDSKKFLKIMFSYNNKELIINETVPNRFSPKSPDKAHLNLHINSLELGDSAVYFCASSLDHYNSPLHFGNGTRLTVT.

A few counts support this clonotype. The CDR3 protein is CASRDQPGQIYEQYF. The CDR3 DNA is TGTGCCAGCAGGGACCAACCGGGACAGATATACGAGCAGTACTTC. This chain joins TRBV6-1 and TRBJ2-7, with TRBD1 matching over 7 bases. There are 15 residues in the CDR3. CDR1 and CDR2 (germline): MNHNS, SASEGT. Germline trimming cut 6 bases from V and 4 bases from J; bases unmatched to any gene: 12.

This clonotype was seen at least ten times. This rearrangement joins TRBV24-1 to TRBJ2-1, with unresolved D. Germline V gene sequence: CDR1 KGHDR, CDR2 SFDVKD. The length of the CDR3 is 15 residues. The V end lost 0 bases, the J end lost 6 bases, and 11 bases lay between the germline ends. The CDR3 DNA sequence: TGTGCCACCAGTGATTTGAGAGTCGGAAGCAATGAGCAGTTCTTC. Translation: CATSDLRVGSNEQFF.

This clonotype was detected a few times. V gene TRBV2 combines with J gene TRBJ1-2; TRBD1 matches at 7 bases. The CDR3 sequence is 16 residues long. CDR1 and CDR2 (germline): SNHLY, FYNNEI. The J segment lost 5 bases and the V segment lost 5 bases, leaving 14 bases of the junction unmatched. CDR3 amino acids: CASSSPRRDSGYGYTF. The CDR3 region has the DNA TGTGCCAGCAGTAGCCCAAGGAGGGACAGTGGATATGGCTACACCTTC.

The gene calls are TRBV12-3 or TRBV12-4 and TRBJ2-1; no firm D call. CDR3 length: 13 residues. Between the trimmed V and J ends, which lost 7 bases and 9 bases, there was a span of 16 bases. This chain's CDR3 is CASNVGSRLEQFF. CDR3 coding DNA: TGTGCCAGCAACGTGGGAAGTCGCCTTGAGCAGTTCTTC.

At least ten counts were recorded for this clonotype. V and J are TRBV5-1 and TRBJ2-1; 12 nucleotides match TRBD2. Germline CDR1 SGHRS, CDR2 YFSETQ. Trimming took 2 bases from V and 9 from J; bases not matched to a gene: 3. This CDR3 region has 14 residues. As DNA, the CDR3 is TGCGCCAGCAGCTTTACTAGCGGGAGGTCTGAGCAGTTCTTC. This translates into CASSFTSGRSEQFF.

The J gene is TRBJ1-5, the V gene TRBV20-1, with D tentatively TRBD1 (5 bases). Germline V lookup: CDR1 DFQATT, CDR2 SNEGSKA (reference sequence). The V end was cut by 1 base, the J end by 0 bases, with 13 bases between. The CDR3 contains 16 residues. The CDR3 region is CSARAFGGVSNQPQHF. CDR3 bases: TGCAGTGCTAGAGCGTTTGGGGGGGTTAGCAATCAGCCCCAGCATTTT.

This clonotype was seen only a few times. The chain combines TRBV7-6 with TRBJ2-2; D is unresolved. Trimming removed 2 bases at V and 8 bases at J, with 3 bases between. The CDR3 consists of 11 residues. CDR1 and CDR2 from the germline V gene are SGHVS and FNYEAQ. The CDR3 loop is CASSLQGELFF. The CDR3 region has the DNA TGTGCCAGCAGCTTACAAGGGGAGCTGTTTTTT.